Listed below are T cell receptor beta chains from one sample, sequenced in a study of cytomegalovirus exposure and HLA in healthy donors. Repertoires were generated with immunoSEQ multiplex PCR, while TCRdb's copy carries only in-frame clones and drops some. This table has over 150,000 clones, about 85% appearing once. The specimen was PBMCs. These receptors originate from a man aged 25 to 45 in good health and CMV-seropositive. Each CDR3 is given with its conserved first and last residue. D genes are given only for firm matches. Clone size is stated in some rows and not others, as once, few, many or a class when expanded.

TRBJ2-1 | TRBV15 | TRBD2 | NA | CATRLAGGPYNEQFF | TGTGCCACCCGCCTAGCGGGGGGGCCCTACAATGAGCAGTTCTTC
TRBJ2-2 | TRBV18 | NA | NA | CASSPTRTGELFF | TGTGCCAGCTCACCCACGAGGACCGGGGAGCTGTTTTTT
TRBJ1-1 | TRBV6-5 | NA | NA | CASSYWGEGAEAFF | TGTGCCAGCAGTTACTGGGGGGAAGGGGCTGAAGCTTTCTTT
TRBJ2-5 | TRBV28 | TRBD2 | NA | CAITGLAAQETQYF | TGTGCCATTACGGGACTAGCGGCACAAGAGACCCAGTACTTC
TRBJ2-5 | TRBV15 | TRBD1 | NA | CATRGQGYGETQYF | TGTGCCACCAGAGGACAGGGATATGGGGAGACCCAGTACTTC
TRBJ1-2 | TRBV6-5 | NA | NA | CASSYGEYYGYTF | TGTGCCAGCAGTTACGGGGAGTACTATGGCTACACCTTC
TRBJ1-6 | TRBV27 | TRBD1 | NA | CASSPRQGEGSPLHF | TGTGCCAGCAGTCCCCGACAGGGTGAAGGTTCACCCCTCCACTTT
TRBJ2-7 | TRBV27 | NA | NA | CASSTRRGNEQYF | TGTGCCAGCAGTACCCGGCGAGGGAACGAGCAGTACTTC
TRBJ1-2 | TRBV7-9 | TRBD1 | NA | CASSRGTGNGYTF | TGTGCCAGCAGCCGGGGGACAGGGAATGGCTACACCTTC
TRBJ2-5 | TRBV7-6 | NA | NA | CASRSLEETQYF | TGTGCCAGCAGATCTCTAGAGGAGACCCAGTACTTC
TRBJ1-1 | TRBV2 | NA | NA | CASSGRGNSGTEAFF | TGTGCCAGCAGTGGTCGAGGGAATTCGGGCACTGAAGCTTTCTTT
TRBJ2-3 | TRBV4-3 | NA | few | CASSQTTGSNTDTQYF | TGCGCCAGCAGCCAAACTACAGGTTCTAACACAGATACGCAGTATTTT
TRBJ2-5 | TRBV10-3 | TRBD1 | NA | CAISGTGQGQETQYF | TGTGCCATCAGTGGGACGGGACAGGGTCAAGAGACCCAGTACTTC
TRBJ2-7 | TRBV7-6 | NA | NA | CASSLAGLSYEQYF | TGTGCCAGCAGCTTAGCGGGCCTCTCCTACGAGCAGTACTTC
TRBJ2-5 | TRBV9 | TRBD2 | NA | CASSVASPAGGWETQYF | TGTGCCAGCAGCGTAGCATCCCCCGCGGGAGGTTGGGAGACCCAGTACTTC
TRBJ2-5 | TRBV30 | TRBD2 | NA | CAWRPGTGRGQETQYF | TGTGCCTGGAGACCGGGGACGGGGAGGGGCCAAGAGACCCAGTACTTC
TRBJ2-7 | TRBV27 | NA | once | CASSLREYYEQYF | TGTGCCAGCAGTTTGAGGGAATACTACGAGCAGTACTTC
TRBJ2-1 | TRBV27 | TRBD1 | NA | CASSLRTGGKDEQFF | TGTGCCAGCAGTCTTCGGACAGGGGGCAAGGATGAGCAGTTCTTC
TRBJ2-1 | TRBV2 | TRBD2 | few | CASSGASGGNNEQFF | TGTGCCAGCAGTGGGGCTAGCGGAGGCAACAATGAGCAGTTCTTC
TRBJ1-5 | TRBV28 | TRBD1 | NA | CASSARTGRQPQHF | TGTGCCAGCAGTGCCCGGACAGGGCGTCAGCCCCAGCATTTT
TRBJ2-2 | TRBV5-1 | NA | once | CASSLAQAPTGELFF | TGCGCCAGCAGCTTGGCGCAGGCCCCCACCGGGGAGCTGTTTTTT
TRBJ1-5 | TRBV6-5 | NA | NA | CASSQKSPQPQHF | TGTGCCAGCAGTCAGAAATCCCCCCAGCCCCAGCATTTT
TRBJ2-5 | TRBV28 | NA | once | CASQSSEETQYF | TGTGCCAGCCAGTCTTCCGAAGAGACCCAGTACTTC
TRBJ1-5 | TRBV19 | NA | NA | CASSRTAGNQPQHF | TGTGCCAGTAGTAGGACAGCGGGCAATCAGCCCCAGCATTTT
TRBJ1-3 | TRBV18 | TRBD1 | NA | CASSPGQESGNTIYF | TGTGCCAGCTCACCCGGACAGGAATCTGGAAACACCATATATTTT
TRBJ2-1 | TRBV6-4 | NA | NA | CASNREAGSYNEQFF | TGTGCCAGCAACCGAGAGGCGGGCTCCTACAATGAGCAGTTCTTC